This is a list of T cell receptor beta chains from one sample in a study of blood T cell repertoires in COVID-19. Profiling relied on immunoSEQ multiplex PCR, and the TCRdb table lists in-frame clones only, not all of them. The repertoire holds roughly 130,000 clones, with about 84% as singletons. The sample taken for sequencing was peripheral blood. The receptors derive from a woman aged 60-75 years with acute or convalescent COVID-19. Each CDR3 is given with its conserved first and last residue. The D gene is left open where the match is weak. Size tells how often a clone was seen (once, few, many) or the class of an expanded clone, and some rows leave it out.

TRBD2,.,TRBJ2-3,TRBV6-5,CASSSWTSGSTDTQYF,TGTGCCAGCAGTTCTTGGACTAGCGGAAGCACAGATACGCAGTATTTT
.,once,TRBJ1-1,TRBV27,CASPSLGQPATEAFF,TGTGCCAGCCCTTCCTTAGGACAGCCCGCGACTGAAGCTTTCTTT
TRBD1,.,TRBJ2-7,TRBV5-1,CASSARQGMNEQYF,TGCGCCAGCAGCGCGAGACAGGGGATGAACGAGCAGTACTTC
TRBD1,once,TRBJ2-5,TRBV2,CASISGQGRWETQYF,TGTGCCAGCATCTCCGGACAGGGCCGATGGGAGACCCAGTACTTC
TRBD2,.,TRBJ2-7,TRBV28,CASSLGGGPYEQYF,TGTGCCAGCAGTTTAGGGGGGGGTCCCTACGAGCAGTACTTC
.,.,TRBJ1-6,TRBV30,CAWQGLQSPLHF,TGTGCCTGGCAGGGGCTCCAATCACCCCTCCACTTT
.,.,TRBJ1-2,TRBV3-1/TRBV3-2,CASRTGTSYGYTF,TGTGCCAGCAGAACAGGGACAAGCTATGGCTACACCTTC
.,few,TRBJ1-2,TRBV5-6,CASSSQTNYGYTF,TGTGCCAGCAGCTCACAGACGAACTATGGCTACACCTTC
TRBD1,.,TRBJ1-1,TRBV5-5,CASSLARTGGTTEAFF,TGTGCCAGCAGCTTGGCTAGGACAGGGGGCACCACTGAAGCTTTCTTT
TRBD2,.,TRBJ2-3,TRBV9,CASSVKTGTSGGRGTDTQYF,TGTGCCAGCAGTGTAAAAACCGGGACTAGCGGGGGGCGAGGCACAGATACGCAGTATTTT
.,.,TRBJ1-2,TRBV9,CASSEGVSSYGYTF,TGTGCCAGCAGCGAAGGGGTTTCAAGCTATGGCTACACCTTC
TRBD2,.,TRBJ2-5,TRBV11-3,CASSLGTSGGMGETQYF,TGTGCCAGCAGCCTCGGGACTAGCGGGGGTATGGGGGAGACCCAGTACTTC
TRBD2,.,TRBJ2-2,TRBV11-1,CASSHPGLDAGELFF,TGTGCCAGCAGCCATCCGGGACTAGATGCCGGGGAGCTGTTTTTT
.,.,TRBJ2-4,TRBV24-1,CATSETGENIQYF,TGTGCCACCAGTGAGACGGGGGAAAACATTCAGTACTTC
.,few,TRBJ1-3,TRBV5-1,CASSPTATSGNTIYF,TGCGCCAGCAGCCCGACAGCAACCTCTGGAAACACCATATATTTT
.,.,TRBJ1-1,TRBV9,CASGRVNTEAFF,TGTGCCTCCGGGAGGGTGAACACTGAAGCTTTCTTT
TRBD2,.,TRBJ2-1,TRBV7-3,CASSRLAGGQDEQFF,TGTGCCAGCAGCCGACTAGCGGGGGGGCAAGATGAGCAGTTCTTC
.,.,TRBJ2-3,TRBV11-2,CASSFAGSDTQYF,TGTGCCAGCAGCTTCGCGGGTTCAGATACGCAGTATTTT
.,.,TRBJ1-3,TRBV7-3,CASSTQGNTIYF,TGTGCCAGCAGCACGCAGGGGAACACCATATATTTT
TRBD1,.,TRBJ1-6,TRBV5-5,CASSLHRGDRSPLHF,TGTGCCAGCAGCCTCCACAGGGGCGACAGGTCACCCCTCCACTTT
TRBD1,.,TRBJ1-2,TRBV25-1,CASTAPGAQGMKGYTF,TGTGCCAGCACCGCCCCAGGGGCACAGGGGATGAAGGGCTACACCTTC
TRBD1,.,TRBJ1-2,TRBV5-6,CASSPPNRGDSGYTF,TGTGCCAGCAGCCCGCCCAACAGGGGGGACTCTGGCTACACCTTC
.,.,TRBJ1-1,TRBV2,CASKTTNTEAFF,TGTGCCAGCAAAACAACGAACACTGAAGCTTTCTTT
.,.,TRBJ2-6,TRBV24-1,CATSESGTTDSGANVLTF,TGTGCCACCAGTGAAAGTGGGACAACCGACTCTGGGGCCAACGTCCTGACTTTC
.,few,TRBJ1-6,TRBV7-9,CASSLGSSYNSPLHF,TGTGCCAGCAGCTTAGGGAGCTCCTATAATTCACCCCTCCACTTT
TRBD1,.,TRBJ1-2,TRBV6-5,CASRETGDNYGYTF,TGTGCCAGCAGGGAGACAGGGGATAACTATGGCTACACCTTC
TRBD1,.,TRBJ1-1,TRBV5-1,CASSPDREGTEAFF,TGCGCCAGCAGCCCGGACAGGGAGGGAACTGAAGCTTTCTTT
TRBD1,.,TRBJ1-1,TRBV5-6,CASSTQGIRNTEAFF,TGTGCCAGCAGCACACAGGGGATCCGGAACACTGAAGCTTTCTTT
.,.,TRBJ1-1,TRBV4-1,CASSRGRNSEAFF,TGCGCCAGCAGCCGTGGGAGGAACAGTGAAGCTTTCTTT
.,.,TRBJ1-6,TRBV7-3,CASSLMAGRNSPLHF,TGTGCCAGCAGCTTAATGGCAGGGCGAAATTCACCCCTCCACTTT
TRBD1,.,TRBJ1-2,TRBV7-2,CASSPETGLYGYTF,TGTGCCAGCAGCCCCGAGACAGGGTTATATGGCTACACCTTC
.,.,TRBJ1-2,TRBV7-9,CASSSGTKNRYTF,TGTGCCAGCAGCTCCGGGACAAAAAACCGCTACACCTTC
.,.,TRBJ1-4,TRBV25-1,CASSDNGGAGEKLFF,TGTGCCAGCAGTGATAACGGAGGGGCAGGGGAAAAACTGTTTTTT
.,few,TRBJ2-1,TRBV7-6,CASSPTGTSPYNEQFF,TGTGCCAGCAGTCCGACAGGGACTTCGCCATACAATGAGCAGTTCTTC
.,.,TRBJ1-1,TRBV11-2,CASSTKLRVGTEAFF,TGTGCCAGCAGCACAAAATTGAGGGTAGGGACTGAAGCTTTCTTT